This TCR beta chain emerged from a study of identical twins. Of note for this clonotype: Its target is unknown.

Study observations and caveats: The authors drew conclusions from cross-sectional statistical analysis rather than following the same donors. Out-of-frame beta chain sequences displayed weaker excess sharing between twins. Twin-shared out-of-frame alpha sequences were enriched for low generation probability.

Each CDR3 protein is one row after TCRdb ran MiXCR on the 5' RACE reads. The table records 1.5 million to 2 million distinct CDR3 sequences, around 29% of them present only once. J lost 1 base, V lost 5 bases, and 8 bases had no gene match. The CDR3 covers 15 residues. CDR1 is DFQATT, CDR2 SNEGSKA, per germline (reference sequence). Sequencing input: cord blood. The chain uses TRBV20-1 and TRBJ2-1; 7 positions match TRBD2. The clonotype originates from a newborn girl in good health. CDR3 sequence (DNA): TGCAGTGCTCCAAAGCCGGGACTATCCTACAATGAGCAGTTCTTC. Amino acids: CSAPKPGLSYNEQFF.